This T cell receptor beta chain was documented in a study of T cell responses to AZD1222 COVID-19 vaccine. Points from the study as a whole: The sample set comprised mostly white British donors with more females, and clonal diversity was possibly underestimated.

Second-dose intervals near 4 or 12 weeks were combined. A word on this clone: The antigen is undetermined.

Sequenced by immunoSEQ multiplex PCR; TCRdb stores in-frame clones only, minus some. This table has over 50,000 clones, about 80% appearing once. The clonotype originates from an adult who received the AZD1222 COVID-19 vaccine. The sample was peripheral blood, taken 28 days after the second AZD1222 dose.

The CDR3 loop is CASSVLQEYGELFF. Written as DNA, the CDR3 is TGTGCCAGCAGCGTACTTCAGGAATACGGGGAGCTGTTTTTT. The chain links TRBV9 to TRBJ2-2; D not resolved. V was trimmed by 1 base and J by 7 bases, leaving 11 bases between them. This CDR3 is 14 amino acids long. In germline, CDR1 is SGDLS, CDR2 YYNGEE.